The 32 T cell receptor beta chains listed next were all sequenced from one sample in a study of cytomegalovirus exposure and HLA in healthy donors. The PCR employed 60 Vbeta primers together with 13 Jbeta primers. Only in-frame clones appear in the TCRdb table, and some are missing; sequencing was by immunoSEQ multiplex PCR. Here the sample spans 150,000 to 160,000 clones, about three quarters being singletons. What was sequenced was PBMCs. These receptors all stem from a middle-aged woman in good health and CMV-seronegative.

The chain carries TRBV7-6 and TRBJ1-1; D is unclear. Germline V lookup: CDR1 SGHVS, CDR2 FNYEAQ. V was cut by 3 bases and J by 7 bases, with 18 bases left in between. The CDR3 has 15 residues. CDR3 residues: CASSFLGSGLGEAFF. The CDR3 region has the DNA TGTGCCAGCAGCTTCCTGGGTTCGGGGTTGGGTGAAGCTTTCTTT.

The rearrangement links TRBV4-1 to TRBJ2-7, with 16 bases identical to TRBD2. The V and J ends lost 2 bases and 6 bases, in that order; junction bases with no gene match: 4. The germline CDR1 and CDR2 sequences are MGHRA and YSYEKL. CDR3 length: 16 residues. The CDR3 DNA is TGCGCCAGCAGCCAATCCGGGACTAGCGGGAGGGGCGAGCAGTACTTC. Amino acids: CASSQSGTSGRGEQYF.

V gene TRBV28 combines with J gene TRBJ1-2; 7 bases line up with TRBD1. Germline CDR1 is MDHEN and CDR2 is SYDVKM. The V segment lost 4 bases and the J segment 3 bases; nucleotides outside the gene matches: 5. This CDR3 contains 14 residues. The CDR3 region is CASSSGTDDYGYTF. In nucleotides, the CDR3 is TGTGCCAGCAGTTCCGGGACAGACGACTATGGCTACACCTTC.

The gene calls are TRBV7-6 and TRBJ2-7, with 7 bases matching TRBD1. The CDR3 is made up of 17 amino acids. The germline V gene has CDR1 SGHVS and CDR2 FNYEAQ. The ends lost 4 bases at V and 5 bases at J; junction bases unmatched: 17. The CDR3 sequence is CASSYTGAGLGGDEQYF. CDR3 DNA sequence: TGTGCCAGCAGCTATACAGGGGCCGGTCTGGGCGGCGACGAGCAGTACTTC. Filled out from reference TRBV7-6 and TRBJ2-7, the complete variable domain reads GAGVSQSPRYKVTKRGQDVALRCDPISGHVSLYWYRQALGQGPEFLTYFNYEAQQDKSGLPNDRFSAERPEGSISTLTIQRTEQRDSAMYRCASSYTGAGLGGDEQYFGPGTRLTVT.

The chain recombines TRBV11-3 with TRBJ1-1; D is perhaps TRBD1 (5 bases). CDR1 is SGHNT, CDR2 YENEEA, per germline. The CDR3 covers 15 residues. The V end was cut by 1 base, the J end by 2 bases, with 11 bases between. In DNA, the CDR3 is TGTGCCAGCAGCTTAGCTGGGGCTATTAACACTGAAGCTTTCTTT. The encoded protein is CASSLAGAINTEAFF.

With respect to this clone: An end of the junction does not agree with germline; a read error may underlie this. This chain connects TRBV5-1 to TRBJ1-1; TRBD1 might be the D (5 bases). Germline CDR1 reads SGHRS; CDR2 reads YFSETQ. The CDR3 has 13 amino acids. The CDR3 region is CASSLALDSPKIF. The CDR3 DNA is TGCGCCAGCAGCTTGGCCCTCGACAGCCCTAAGATCTTT.

The chain is built from TRBV5-1 and TRBJ1-1; TRBD1 agrees at 9 bases. Germline lookup yields CDR1 SGHRS and CDR2 YFSETQ. The V and J ends lost 2 bases and 6 bases, in that order; junction bases with no gene match: 8. The CDR3 extends over 15 amino acids. In nucleotides, the CDR3 is TGCGCCAGCAGCTTAGAAGGGACAGGGAGGGCTGAAGCTTTCTTT. Protein: CASSLEGTGRAEAFF.

The gene calls are TRBV6-6 and TRBJ1-2, with D maybe TRBD1 (5 bases). The germline gives CDR1 MNHNY, CDR2 SVGAGI (reference sequence). Trimming took 5 bases from V and 2 from J, leaving 18 bases between them. This CDR3 has 16 residues. The CDR3 here is CASSTPRGAPNYGYTF. The CDR3 DNA follows: TGTGCCAGCAGTACCCCGCGGGGCGCCCCCAACTATGGCTACACCTTC.

The table lists this clone with a count of one. The CDR3 nucleotides read TGTGCCAGCAGCGCTGGGACAGGGGGGGAAAAACTGTTTTTT. This encodes CASSAGTGGEKLFF. The chain joins TRBV7-6 to TRBJ1-4; 11 bases are shared with TRBD1. From germline, CDR1 is SGHVS and CDR2 FNYEAQ. V shed 5 bases and J 8 bases; nucleotides not matched to a gene: 4. CDR3 length: 14 amino acids.

The V gene is TRBV5-4, the J gene TRBJ2-7, with a tentative D call TRBD2 (5 bases). The length of the CDR3 is 13 residues. Trimming took off 4 bases at V and 5 bases at J, with 13 bases between the two ends. Germline CDR1 and CDR2: SGHNT and YYREEE (reference sequence). CDR3 sequence (DNA): TGTGCCAGCAGCGGAGCCGGGCGGGACGAGCAGTACTTC. Translated, it gives CASSGAGRDEQYF. The whole variable domain, remainder taken from reference TRBV5-4 and TRBJ2-7, is ETGVTQSPTHLIKTRGQQVTLRCSSQSGHNTVSWYQQALGQGPQFIFQYYREEENGRGNFPPRFSGLQFPNYSSELNVNALELDDSALYLCASSGAGRDEQYFGPGTRLTVT.

The chain is built from TRBV6-1 and TRBJ2-4, with 7 bases matching TRBD2. Germline lookup yields CDR1 MNHNS and CDR2 SASEGT. Trimming took 6 bases from V and 1 from J; bases not matched to a gene: 3. CDR3 length equals 14 residues. The CDR3 nucleotides read TGTGCCAGCAGCGGGAGGTTCGCCAAAAACATTCAGTACTTC. It is translated as CASSGRFAKNIQYF.

This rearrangement joins TRBV4-2 to TRBJ2-3, with 9 bases that match TRBD2. The length of the CDR3 is 16 residues. Germline loops: CDR1 LGHNA, CDR2 YNFKEQ. With V trimmed by 3 bases and J by 1 base, 5 bases remained unmatched. The CDR3 protein is CASSQVAGARTDTQYF. The CDR3 DNA follows: TGTGCCAGCAGCCAGGTAGCGGGGGCCCGCACAGATACGCAGTATTTT.

This chain uses TRBV21-1 with TRBJ1-1; the table names TRBD1, a call not compared with the DNA. TRBV21-1 is described as a pseudogene. The CDR3 is 16 amino acids. The CDR3 DNA reads as TGTGCCAGCAGCGCCCGACAGATTCGAACGTATACTGAAGCTTTCTTT. It specifies CASSARQIRTYTEAFF.

Regarding this clone: Different DNA sequences within this sample yield the same CDR3. The chain couples TRBV2 to TRBJ1-2, with 8 bases that match TRBD1. The CDR3 has 14 residues. The J segment lost 6 bases and the V segment lost 4 bases, leaving 7 bases of the junction unmatched. Germline V gives CDR1 SNHLY, CDR2 FYNNEI. The CDR3: CASSVRDRGDGYTF. The CDR3 DNA reads as TGTGCCAGCAGTGTTCGCGACAGGGGTGATGGCTACACCTTC.

This clone came up once. The gene calls are TRBV20-1 and TRBJ2-1, with a tentative D call TRBD1 (6 bases). Germline V gene data show CDR1 as DFQATT and CDR2 as SNEGSKA (reference sequence). The V end was cut by 5 bases, the J end by 9 bases, with 8 bases between. The CDR3 has 10 amino acids. The CDR3 spells CSAPRGEQFF. The CDR3 DNA sequence: TGCAGTGCTCCCAGGGGTGAGCAGTTCTTC.

The chain has TRBV2 and TRBJ2-3; no firm D call. The CDR3 totals 12 residues. Germline CDR1 and CDR2: SNHLY and FYNNEI. Trimming shortened V by 10 bases and J by 5 bases, and 13 bases separated the two germline ends. The DNA of the CDR3 is TGTGCCATCTCACGCCCCGGAGATACGCAGTATTTT. Its protein is CAISRPGDTQYF. Filled out from reference TRBV2 and TRBJ2-3, the complete variable domain reads EPEVTQTPSHQVTQMGQEVILRCVPISNHLYFYWYRQILGQKVEFLVSFYNNEISEKSEIFDDQFSVERPDGSNFTLKIRSTKLEDSAMYFCAISRPGDTQYFGPGTRLTVL.

V and J are TRBV6-5 and TRBJ2-2; TRBD2 agrees at 7 bases. The CDR3 is made up of 15 amino acids. The V and J ends lost 0 bases and 4 bases, in that order; junction bases with no gene match: 2. CDR1 is MNHEY and CDR2 is SVGAGI in the germline V gene. In nucleotides, the CDR3 is TGTGCCAGCAGTTACTCGCCGGGGGGCACCGGGGAGCTGTTTTTT. Translated, it gives CASSYSPGGTGELFF.

CDR3 in DNA: TGTGCCAGCAGTGACGGGACAGGGGGCACCGGGGAGCTGTTTTTT. It translates to CASSDGTGGTGELFF. The J gene is TRBJ2-2, the V gene TRBV6-4; 11 nucleotides line up with TRBD1. The V and J ends lost 2 bases and 4 bases, in that order; junction bases with no gene match: 0. This CDR3 comprises 15 residues. Germline lookup yields CDR1 MRHNA and CDR2 SNTAGT.

The CDR3 nucleotides read TGTGCCAGCAGCTTGGACAGGGAGGGCCCTCAGCCCCAGCATTTT. It encodes CASSLDREGPQPQHF. The J gene is TRBJ1-5, the V gene TRBV5-6; weak D call: TRBD1 (6 bases). The CDR3 spans 15 residues. The germline V and J ends were trimmed by 0 bases and 6 bases, with 13 bases remaining between them. CDR1 is SGHDT and CDR2 is YYEEEE in the germline V gene.

The CDR3, as DNA: TGTGCCAGCAGCTTGATACCCGGGGGGAAAGGAGAGTATGGCTACACCTTC. Its protein product is CASSLIPGGKGEYGYTF. The chain uses TRBV11-3 and TRBJ1-2; a possible D gene is TRBD1 (5 bases). The CDR3 runs 17 residues. Germline V gene data show CDR1 as SGHNT and CDR2 as YENEEA. Trimming took off 3 bases at V and 5 bases at J, with 22 bases between the two ends.

V is TRBV4-2 and J is TRBJ2-1, with a tentative D call TRBD2 (5 bases). CDR1 and CDR2 (germline): LGHNA, YNFKEQ. V was shortened by 0 bases and J by 2 bases, with 14 bases between the two germline ends. The CDR3 sequence is 17 residues long. The CDR3: CASSQEASRVAYNEQFF. Written as DNA, the CDR3 is TGTGCCAGCAGCCAAGAGGCTAGCCGGGTCGCCTACAATGAGCAGTTCTTC.

The chain joins TRBV19 to TRBJ2-7; 11 bases are shared with TRBD2. CDR3 size: 15 residues. Germline V gene lookup returns CDR1 LNHDA and CDR2 SQIVND (reference sequence). J lost 2 bases, V lost 4 bases, and 4 bases had no gene match. The CDR3 nucleotides are TGTGCCAGTAGTACGGGACTAGCGGATACCTACGAGCAGTACTTC. The encoded protein is CASSTGLADTYEQYF. Looking up the rest from reference TRBV19 and TRBJ2-7 gives the full variable domain: DGGITQSPKYLFRKEGQNVTLSCEQNLNHDAMYWYRQDPGQGLRLIYYSQIVNDFQKGDIAEGYSVSREKKESFPLTVTSAQKNPTAFYLCASSTGLADTYEQYFGPGTRLTVT.

The chain is built from TRBV6-1 and TRBJ2-5, with a possible D match to TRBD1 (6 bases). The J call may be faulty, since TRBJ2-7 better matches the DNA end. Per germline, CDR1 MNHNS and CDR2 SASEGT. The CDR3 has 15 amino acids. CDR3 DNA: TGTGCCAGCAGTGGGGGGACATCAGAAACCTACGAGCAGTACTTC. Amino acids: CASSGGTSETYEQYF.

The chain couples TRBV2 to TRBJ2-1; maybe TRBD2 (5 bases). CDR1 and CDR2 (germline): SNHLY, FYNNEI. Trimming took off 9 bases at V and 4 bases at J, with 10 bases between the two ends. This CDR3 comprises 12 residues. The CDR3 loop is CASTGIYNEQFF. Here the CDR3 DNA reads TGTGCCAGTACCGGGATTTACAATGAGCAGTTCTTC.

CDR3 residues: CASSPSPLVAFF. CDR3 in DNA: TGTGCCAGCAGTCCTAGCCCTCTGGTGGCTTTCTTT. The rearrangement joins TRBV28 to TRBJ1-1; the D is unclear. Trimming removed 5 bases at V and 11 bases at J, with 15 bases between. The CDR3 has 12 residues. Germline-derived CDR1 and CDR2 are MDHEN and SYDVKM.

The chain combines TRBV27 with TRBJ1-1, with 7 bases identical to TRBD1. This CDR3 spans 13 amino acids. The germline CDR1 and CDR2 sequences are MNHEY and SMNVEV (reference sequence). Unmatched junction bases numbered 5, after V lost 6 bases and J lost 4 bases. This CDR3 reads CASRPTGVTEAFF. The CDR3 nucleotides are TGTGCCAGCAGACCCACAGGGGTCACTGAAGCTTTCTTT.

This clone was found once. This chain uses TRBV27 with TRBJ2-3, with 9 bases matching TRBD2. The CDR3 runs 14 residues. CDR1 and CDR2 (germline): MNHEY, SMNVEV (reference sequence). V shed 8 bases and J 5 bases; nucleotides not matched to a gene: 8. The CDR3 bases are TGTGCCAGCCTCTTAGCGGGGGATGGAGATACGCAGTATTTT. This sequence encodes CASLLAGDGDTQYF.

In DNA, the CDR3 is TGTGCCAGCTCATCAGCAACAGGGGGTAGAGATACGCAGTATTTT. Residues: CASSSATGGRDTQYF. V is TRBV18 and J is TRBJ2-3; TRBD1 matches 8 bases. The J segment lost 5 bases and the V segment lost 5 bases, leaving 9 bases of the junction unmatched. This CDR3 has 15 residues. The V gene's germline CDR1 is KGHSH and CDR2 LQKENI.

The chain is built from TRBV29-1 and TRBJ1-4; 9 nucleotides line up with TRBD1. This CDR3 is 12 amino acids long. Looked up from germline, CDR1 is SQVTM and CDR2 is ANQGSEA. The V and J ends lost 7 bases and 7 bases, in that order; junction bases with no gene match: 4. The CDR3 DNA follows: TGCAGCGCCGGGACAGGGATTGAAAAACTGTTTTTT. Protein: CSAGTGIEKLFF.

This clone was seen a few times. The chain combines TRBV7-6 with TRBJ2-7; TRBD2 is a possible D gene (5 bases). V lost 5 bases and J 1 base, leaving 12 bases between the germline ends. CDR1 is SGHVS and CDR2 is FNYEAQ in the germline V gene. The CDR3 contains 14 residues. CDR3 region: CASSLEVLSYEQYF. The CDR3 nucleotides read TGTGCCAGCAGCCTGGAGGTATTGTCCTACGAGCAGTACTTC. Variable domain in full (rest from reference TRBV7-6 and TRBJ2-7): GAGVSQSPRYKVTKRGQDVALRCDPISGHVSLYWYRQALGQGPEFLTYFNYEAQQDKSGLPNDRFSAERPEGSISTLTIQRTEQRDSAMYRCASSLEVLSYEQYFGPGTRLTVT.

V is TRBV27 and J is TRBJ1-5; 9 bases line up with TRBD1. The CDR3 runs 14 residues. Germline V gene data show CDR1 as MNHEY and CDR2 as SMNVEV (reference sequence). The V and J ends lost 6 bases and 7 bases, in that order; junction bases with no gene match: 7. The CDR3 DNA is TGTGCCAGCAGCCGGGGACAGGGAGGACAGCCCCAGCATTTT. This gives the protein CASSRGQGGQPQHF.

The V call is TRBV7-6, the J call TRBJ2-1; TRBD2 agrees at 7 bases. With 1 base clipped from V and 5 bases from J, the junction kept 11 bases outside the gene matches. The CDR3 spans 17 residues. Germline-derived CDR1 and CDR2 are SGHVS and FNYEAQ. The CDR3: CASSLVLSGRSHNEQFF. CDR3 DNA: TGTGCCAGCAGCTTAGTACTGTCCGGGAGGAGCCACAATGAGCAGTTCTTC.